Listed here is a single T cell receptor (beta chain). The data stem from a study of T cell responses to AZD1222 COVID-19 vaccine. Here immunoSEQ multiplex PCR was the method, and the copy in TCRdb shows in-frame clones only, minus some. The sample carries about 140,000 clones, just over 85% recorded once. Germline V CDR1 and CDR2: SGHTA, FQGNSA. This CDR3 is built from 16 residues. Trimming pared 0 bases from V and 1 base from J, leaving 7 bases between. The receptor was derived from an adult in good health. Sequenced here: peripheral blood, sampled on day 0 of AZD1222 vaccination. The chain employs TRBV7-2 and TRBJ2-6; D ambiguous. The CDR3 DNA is TGTGCCAGCAGCTTAGCCTTGGGGTCTGGGGCCAACGTCCTGACTTTC. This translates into CASSLALGSGANVLTF.